One T cell receptor beta chain is described in this entry. V lost 4 bases and J lost 6; bases outside the gene matches: 9. CDR3 size: 15 residues. Germline assignment: CDR1 SGHRS and CDR2 YFSETQ. This record comes from a study of regulatory T cells in long-lasting Graves disease. Time point of the sample: newly diagnosed GD, antithyroid drugs for less than 3 months. Construction of the TCR library relied on RNA isolated from PBMCs. Arm-PCR of CDR3 regions and iRepertoire HTBI primers were the basis on which TCR beta libraries were built. MiXCR was run by TCRdb on the multiplex PCR reads, yielding one entry per CDR3 protein. Here the sample spans hundreds of thousands of distinct CDR3 sequences, approximately 12% being singletons. The same data also contributed to another study, on T cells in Graves' hyperthyroidism and ophthalmopathy. Turning to that study: When the TCR CDR3 underwent first-round RT-PCR, the HTBI primer set was used.

The source material was peripheral blood mononuclear cells (PBMCs), sampled at new diagnosis, from a patient treated with antithyroid drugs. The V and J genes are TRBV5-1 and TRBJ2-1; 8 bases align to TRBD2. The receptor was derived from a young woman with Graves disease. In nucleotides, the CDR3 is TGCGCCAGCAGCCGGAGGGTAGCGGGAACCAATGAGCAGTTCTTC. Its translation: CASSRRVAGTNEQFF.